These 22 T cell receptor beta chains share one sample of origin, sequenced in a study of type 1 and type 2 diabetes patients. Genomic DNA was the PCR template. Multiplex PCR with 30 forward and 13 reverse primers amplified the TCR beta CDR3. MiXCR, applied by TCRdb to the multiplex PCR reads, yields one record per CDR3 protein. Of fewer than 300,000 distinct CDR3 sequences listed, over 45% are singletons. Sequenced input: peripheral blood mononuclear cells (PBMCs). The origin of the receptors is a man between 18 and 35 years old with type 2 diabetes.

On this clonotype: In this CDR3 the conserved last residue, phenylalanine or tryptophan, is missing, so a read error is likely. The chain recombines TRBV29-1 with TRBJ1-2; D is unclear. V lost 3 bases to trimming and J lost 0 bases, with 11 bases between them. CDR1 is SQVTM and CDR2 is ANQGSEA in the germline V gene. There are 14 residues in the CDR3. The CDR3 nucleotides are TGCAGCGTTGAGGTATGGGCCCCTAACTATGGCTACACCCTC. Encoded protein: CSVEVWAPNYGYTL.

This clonotype was seen a single time. Just one base apart from a much larger clone, this may be a read error. This sequence joins TRBV15 and TRBJ1-4; D remains unclear. The ends were cut back, 5 bases at V and 8 bases at J, with 18 bases in the middle. The CDR3 consists of 15 residues. Germline CDR1 and CDR2: LNHNV and YYDKDF (reference sequence). The CDR3 nucleotides read TGTGCCACCAGCTTCGCGAGGCAGGTTGGGGAAAAACTGTTTTTT. It encodes CATSFARQVGEKLFF.

This chain joins TRBV7-3 and TRBJ1-6; D is unresolved. Germline CDR1 reads SGHTA; CDR2 reads FQGTGA. The CDR3 is 17 residues long. V dropped 2 bases and J dropped 1 base, with 12 bases sitting between them. CDR3 loop: CASSLGGRGSYNSPLHF. The CDR3 nucleotides read TGTGCCAGCAGCTTAGGTGGTCGGGGTTCCTATAATTCACCCCTCCACTTT.

The chain links TRBV7-3 to TRBJ2-7, with TRBD2 matching 7 bases. The DNA end favors TRBJ2-1, so the J call may be wrong. This CDR3 spans 14 amino acids. CDR1 and CDR2 (germline): SGHTA, FQGTGA. CDR3 bases: TGTGCCAGCAGTGAGGCGCTAGCGGTGGAGACCCAGTTCTTC. It codes for CASSEALAVETQFF.

The CDR3 coding sequence is TGCGCCAGCAGCTATGCACTAGCGGGAGAAGACACCGGGGAGCTGTTTTTT. Amino acids: CASSYALAGEDTGELFF. The gene calls are TRBV5-1 and TRBJ2-2, with 11 bases identical to TRBD2. The germline CDR1 and CDR2 sequences are SGHRS and YFSETQ. With 3 bases clipped from V and 3 bases from J, the junction kept 7 bases outside the gene matches. This CDR3 spans 17 amino acids.

At least ten counts were recorded for this clonotype. The chain recombines TRBV10-1 with TRBJ2-7, with D maybe TRBD1 (6 bases). V lost 10 bases and J 4 bases, leaving 29 bases between the germline ends. The CDR3 is made up of 17 amino acids. In germline, CDR1 is WNHNN, CDR2 SYGVQD (reference sequence). For the CDR3, the DNA is TGCGCCATCCCCAGGGTACGGGGACACGGTGGAGAATACGAGCAGTACTTC. Its translation: CAIPRVRGHGGEYEQYF.

This clonotype was detected many times. The gene calls are TRBV2 and TRBJ1-2; D gene ambiguous. CDR3 length: 13 amino acids. V lost 3 bases to trimming and J lost 6 bases, with 11 bases between them. Germline CDR1 reads SNHLY; CDR2 reads FYNNEI. The CDR3, as DNA: TGTGCCAGCAGTGATCGGGGAGGTAATGGCTACACCTTC. Translation gives CASSDRGGNGYTF.

The chain recombines TRBV29-1 with TRBJ1-3; D unresolved. The germline V gene encodes CDR1 SQVTM and CDR2 ANQGSEA. This CDR3 region has 15 residues. V was shortened by 3 bases and J by 0 bases, with 12 bases between the two germline ends. DNA of the CDR3: TGCAGCGTTGACGACTCGGAGGGCTCTGGAAACACCATATATTTT. Amino acids: CSVDDSEGSGNTIYF.

The chain joins TRBV2 to TRBJ2-7, with 8 bases fitting TRBD1. V lost 2 bases and J lost 2; bases outside the gene matches: 5. The CDR3 loop spans 15 amino acids. Germline CDR1 SNHLY, CDR2 FYNNEI. CDR3 coding DNA: TGTGCCAGCAGTGAAATGGAGACAGGGGCCTACGAGCAGTACTTC. It specifies CASSEMETGAYEQYF. Full variable domain (missing parts from reference TRBV2 and TRBJ2-7): EPEVTQTPSHQVTQMGQEVILRCVPISNHLYFYWYRQILGQKVEFLVSFYNNEISEKSEIFDDQFSVERPDGSNFTLKIRSTKLEDSAMYFCASSEMETGAYEQYFGPGTRLTVT.

The chain couples TRBV15 to TRBJ2-7, with D possibly TRBD2 on 5 matching bases. The CDR3 length is 17 residues. Germline V CDR1 and CDR2: LNHNV, YYDKDF (reference sequence). Trimming shortened V by 0 bases and J by 0 bases, and 15 bases separated the two germline ends. CDR3 DNA: TGTGCCACCAGCAGAGAACCTTTAGCGAGAGGCTCCTACGAGCAGTACTTC. It is translated as CATSREPLARGSYEQYF.

The CDR3 DNA is TGTGCCAGTAGTACAGGCTGGCGGAATTACAATGAGCAGTTCTTC. Residues: CASSTGWRNYNEQFF. V usage is TRBV19 and J usage is TRBJ2-1; D call uncertain. In germline, CDR1 is LNHDA, CDR2 SQIVND (reference sequence). Trimming took off 4 bases at V and 4 bases at J, with 14 bases between the two ends. The CDR3 sequence is 15 residues long.

The rearrangement joins TRBV4-1 to TRBJ2-1, with 9 nucleotides matching TRBD1. V trimming: 0 bases; J trimming: 6 bases; junction bases outside the gene matches: 6. This CDR3 is 16 amino acids long. Per the germline V gene, CDR1 is MGHRA and CDR2 is YSYEKL. The CDR3, as DNA: TGCGCCAGCAGCCAAGATTCGGGGACAGGGATCAATGAGCAGTTCTTC. Its protein is CASSQDSGTGINEQFF.

The chain joins TRBV5-1 to TRBJ1-1; D gene ambiguous. In germline, CDR1 is SGHRS, CDR2 YFSETQ. The V end lost 4 bases, the J end lost 6 bases, and 13 bases lay between the germline ends. The CDR3 spans 13 residues. The CDR3 DNA reads as TGCGCCAGCAGCCCCGTGGGAAGCCCTGAAGCTTTCTTT. Its protein product is CASSPVGSPEAFF.

Many counts were recorded for this clonotype. In nucleotides, the CDR3 is TGTGCCACCGGGACAGGGGCATATTCACCCCTCCACTTT. Protein: CATGTGAYSPLHF. The chain carries TRBV19 and TRBJ1-6; 10 bases map to TRBD1. V shed 10 bases, J shed 8 bases, and the junction held 5 bases outside the gene matches. The CDR3 is 13 residues long. The germline gives CDR1 LNHDA, CDR2 SQIVND (reference sequence).

The J gene is TRBJ2-7, the V gene TRBV7-2; 10 bases agree with TRBD2. The CDR3 extends over 17 amino acids. J lost 2 bases, V lost 1 base, and 8 bases had no gene match. Germline V gives CDR1 SGHTA, CDR2 FQGNSA. The CDR3 spells CASSLDTLAGVPYEQYF. CDR3 nucleotide sequence: TGTGCCAGCAGCTTAGACACCCTAGCGGGGGTTCCCTACGAGCAGTACTTC.

V usage is TRBV27 and J usage is TRBJ2-5, with D perhaps TRBD2 (6 bases). CDR3 length: 13 residues. In germline, CDR1 is MNHEY, CDR2 SMNVEV (reference sequence). Trimming stripped 6 bases from V and 5 bases from J, with 13 bases between. CDR3 protein: CASRGDWGETQYF. CDR3 DNA: TGTGCCAGCAGGGGGGACTGGGGGGAGACCCAGTACTTC.

This clonotype was observed many times. The rearrangement joins TRBV2 to TRBJ2-5; 7 positions match TRBD2. Germline V CDR1 and CDR2: SNHLY, FYNNEI. Unmatched junction bases numbered 12, after V lost 7 bases and J lost 4 bases. The CDR3 is 15 residues long. CDR3 sequence: CASTFLGGFVETQYF. DNA of the CDR3: TGTGCCAGCACTTTCCTCGGGGGGTTTGTAGAGACCCAGTACTTC.

The chain combines TRBV6-2 or TRBV6-3 with TRBJ2-7; D gene uncertain. There are 13 residues in the CDR3. Germline loops: CDR1 MNHEY, CDR2 SVGEGT. V was pared by 2 bases and J by 0 bases, with 5 bases between. The CDR3 spells CASSYGISYEQYF. The CDR3 nucleotides read TGTGCCAGCAGTTACGGGATCTCCTACGAGCAGTACTTC.

This clonotype was counted a single time. The J gene is TRBJ2-2, the V gene TRBV18, with 7 bases fitting TRBD1. J gave up 2 bases and V 4 bases, and 4 bases lay outside the gene matches. Germline V gives CDR1 KGHSH, CDR2 LQKENI. The CDR3 loop spans 15 amino acids. This chain's CDR3 is CASSQGAVNTGELFF. CDR3 bases: TGTGCCAGCTCACAGGGGGCGGTAAACACCGGGGAGCTGTTTTTT.

This clonotype showed up just a few times. The chain uses TRBV2 and TRBJ2-3; TRBD2 might be the D (6 bases). This CDR3 comprises 15 residues. Trimming left V 3 bases short and J 9 bases short, with 19 bases between. Per germline, CDR1 SNHLY and CDR2 FYNNEI. Here the CDR3 DNA reads TGTGCCAGCAGTGAGAGGGAGGCCCATGGGGGGACGCAGTATTTT. It translates to CASSEREAHGGTQYF.

This clonotype was seen ten or more times. The chain is built from TRBV12-3 or TRBV12-4 and TRBJ2-2, with TRBD2 matching over 8 bases. The CDR3 loop spans 18 amino acids. Trimming at V came to 4 bases and at J to 5 bases, leaving 15 bases not matched to a gene. Here the CDR3 DNA reads TGTGCCAGCAGTTCGTCCGGGCTAGCGGGTGGGGTTACCGGGGAGCTGTTTTTT. Its translation: CASSSSGLAGGVTGELFF.

The rearrangement links TRBV7-2 to TRBJ1-6; no reliable D call. The CDR3 covers 13 residues. The V end was cut by 1 base, the J end by 10 bases, with 8 bases between. The germline CDR1 and CDR2 sequences are SGHTA and FQGNSA. This CDR3 reads CASSLVLASPLHF. As DNA, the CDR3 is TGTGCCAGCAGCTTAGTCCTCGCCTCACCCCTCCACTTT.